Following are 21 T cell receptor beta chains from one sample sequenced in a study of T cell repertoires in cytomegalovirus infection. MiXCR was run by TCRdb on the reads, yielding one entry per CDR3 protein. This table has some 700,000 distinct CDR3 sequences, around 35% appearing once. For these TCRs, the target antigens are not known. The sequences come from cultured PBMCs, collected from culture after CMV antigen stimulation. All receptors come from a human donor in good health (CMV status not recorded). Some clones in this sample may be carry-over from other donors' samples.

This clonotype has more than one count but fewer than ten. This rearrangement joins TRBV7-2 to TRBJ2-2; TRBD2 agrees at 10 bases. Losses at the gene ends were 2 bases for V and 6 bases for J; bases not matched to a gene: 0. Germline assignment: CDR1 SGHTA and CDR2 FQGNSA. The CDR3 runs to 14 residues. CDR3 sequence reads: CASSLLAGAGELFF. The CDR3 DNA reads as TGTGCCAGCAGCTTACTAGCGGGAGCCGGGGAGCTGTTTTTT.

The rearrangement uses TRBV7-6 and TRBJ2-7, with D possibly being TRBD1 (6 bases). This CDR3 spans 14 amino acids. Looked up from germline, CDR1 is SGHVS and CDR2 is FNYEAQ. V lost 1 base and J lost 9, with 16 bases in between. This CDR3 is CASSLEQGVGRQYF. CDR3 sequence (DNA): TGTGCCAGCAGCTTAGAACAGGGAGTAGGCCGGCAGTACTTC.

The DNA of the CDR3 is TGTGCCAGCTCACCACCTTATAGCGGGAGGACCCATGAGCAGTTCTTC. Protein sequence: CASSPPYSGRTHEQFF. The chain has TRBV18 and TRBJ2-1, with 10 bases fitting TRBD2. Trimming removed 0 bases from V and 8 bases from J; junction bases left unmatched: 7. Germline V lookup: CDR1 KGHSH, CDR2 LQKENI. This CDR3 region has 16 residues.

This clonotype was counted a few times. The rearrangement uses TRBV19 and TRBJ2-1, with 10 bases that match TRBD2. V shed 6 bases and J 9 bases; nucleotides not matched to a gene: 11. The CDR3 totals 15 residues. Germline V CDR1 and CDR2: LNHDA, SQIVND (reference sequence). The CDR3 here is CASRTLAGEWGEQFF. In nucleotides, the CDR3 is TGTGCCAGTAGGACGCTAGCGGGAGAGTGGGGTGAGCAGTTCTTC.

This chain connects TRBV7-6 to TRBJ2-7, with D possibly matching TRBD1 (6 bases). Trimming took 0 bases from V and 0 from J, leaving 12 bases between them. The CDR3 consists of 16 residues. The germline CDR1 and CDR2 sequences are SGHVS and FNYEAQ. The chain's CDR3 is CASSLARGGYSYEQYF. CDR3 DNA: TGTGCCAGCAGCTTAGCCAGGGGCGGATACTCCTACGAGCAGTACTTC.

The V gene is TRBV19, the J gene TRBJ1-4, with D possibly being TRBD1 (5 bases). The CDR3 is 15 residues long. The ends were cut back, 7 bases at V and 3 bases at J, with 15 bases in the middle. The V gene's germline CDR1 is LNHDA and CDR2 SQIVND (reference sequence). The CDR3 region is CASTRIRDPNEKLFF. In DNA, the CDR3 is TGTGCCAGTACCCGAATCCGGGACCCTAATGAAAAACTGTTTTTT.

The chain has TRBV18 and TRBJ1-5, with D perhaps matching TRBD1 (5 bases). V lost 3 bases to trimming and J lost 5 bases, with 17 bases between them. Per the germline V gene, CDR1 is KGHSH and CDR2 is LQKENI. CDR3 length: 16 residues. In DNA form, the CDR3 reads TGTGCCAGCTCACCTACGACAGAGAAGGGTTATCAGCCCCAGCATTTT. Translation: CASSPTTEKGYQPQHF.

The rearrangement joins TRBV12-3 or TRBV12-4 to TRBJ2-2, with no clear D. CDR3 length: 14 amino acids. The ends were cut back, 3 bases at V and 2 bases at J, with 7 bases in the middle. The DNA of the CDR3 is TGTGCCAGCAGTTTTAGGCACAACACCGGGGAGCTGTTTTTT. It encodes CASSFRHNTGELFF.

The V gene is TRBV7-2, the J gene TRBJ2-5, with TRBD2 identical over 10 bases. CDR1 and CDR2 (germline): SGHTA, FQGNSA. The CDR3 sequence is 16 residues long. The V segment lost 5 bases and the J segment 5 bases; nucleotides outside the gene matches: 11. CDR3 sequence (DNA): TGTGCCAGCAGCAATAGCGGGGGGCCCCCCTGGGAGACCCAGTACTTC. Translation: CASSNSGGPPWETQYF.

CDR3 amino acids: CASSVPGLAANLGTGELFF. The CDR3 nucleotides read TGTGCCAGCAGCGTACCGGGACTAGCGGCCAATTTAGGCACCGGGGAGCTGTTTTTT. The chain is built from TRBV11-2 and TRBJ2-2; TRBD2 matches at 11 bases. The CDR3 consists of 19 residues. J gave up 4 bases and V 5 bases, and 15 bases lay outside the gene matches. Germline V CDR1 and CDR2: SGHAT, FQNNGV.

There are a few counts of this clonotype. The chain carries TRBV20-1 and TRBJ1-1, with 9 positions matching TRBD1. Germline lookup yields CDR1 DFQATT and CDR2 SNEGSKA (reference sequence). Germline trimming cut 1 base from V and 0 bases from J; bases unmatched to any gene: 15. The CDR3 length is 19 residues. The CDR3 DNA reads TGCAGTGCTAGAGTCGGAACAGGGGGCGCATTAGGAATGAACACTGAAGCTTTCTTT. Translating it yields CSARVGTGGALGMNTEAFF.

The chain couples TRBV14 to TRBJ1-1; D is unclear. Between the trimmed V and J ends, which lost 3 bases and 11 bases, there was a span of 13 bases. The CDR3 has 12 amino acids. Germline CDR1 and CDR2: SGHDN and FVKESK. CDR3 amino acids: CASSQHSRRAFF. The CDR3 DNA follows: TGTGCCAGCAGCCAGCATTCTAGGCGGGCTTTCTTT.

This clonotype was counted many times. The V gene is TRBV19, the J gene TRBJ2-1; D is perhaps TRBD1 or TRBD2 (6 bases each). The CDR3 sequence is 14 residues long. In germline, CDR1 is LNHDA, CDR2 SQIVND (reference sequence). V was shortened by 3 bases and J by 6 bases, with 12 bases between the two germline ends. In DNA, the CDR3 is TGTGCCAGTAGTATCCGGGGGCCCTCCAATGAGCAGTTCTTC. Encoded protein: CASSIRGPSNEQFF.

The CDR3 sequence is CAGTRQGAKLGSPLHF. CDR3 in DNA: TGTGCCGGGACCAGACAGGGGGCGAAACTCGGTTCACCCCTCCACTTT. The rearrangement joins TRBV6-1 to TRBJ1-6, with 10 bases that match TRBD1. The CDR3 runs 16 residues. The junction had 16 bases not matched to a gene; V was cut back by 11 bases and J by 9 bases. The germline V gene has CDR1 MNHNS and CDR2 SASEGT.

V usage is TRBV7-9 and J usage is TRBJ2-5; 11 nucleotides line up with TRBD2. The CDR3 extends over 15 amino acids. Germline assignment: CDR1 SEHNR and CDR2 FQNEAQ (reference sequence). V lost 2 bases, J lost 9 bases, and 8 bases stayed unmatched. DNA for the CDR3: TGTGCCAGCAGCTTAACTAGCGGGGGCCCAGGGGCCCAGTACTTC. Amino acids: CASSLTSGGPGAQYF.

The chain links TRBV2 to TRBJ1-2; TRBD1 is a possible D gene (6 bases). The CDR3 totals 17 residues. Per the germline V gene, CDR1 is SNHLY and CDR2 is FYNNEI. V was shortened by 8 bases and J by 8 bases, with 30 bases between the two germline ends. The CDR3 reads CASRAIIRTAVRRGYTF. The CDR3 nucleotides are TGTGCCAGCCGAGCTATAATACGGACAGCCGTAAGAAGGGGCTACACCTTC.

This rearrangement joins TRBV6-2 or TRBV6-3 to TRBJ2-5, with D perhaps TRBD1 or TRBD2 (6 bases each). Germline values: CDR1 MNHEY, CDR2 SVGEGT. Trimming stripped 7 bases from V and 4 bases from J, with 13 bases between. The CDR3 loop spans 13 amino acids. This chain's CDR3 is CASKRGGGETQYF. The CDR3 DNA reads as TGTGCCAGCAAGAGAGGAGGGGGAGAGACCCAGTACTTC.

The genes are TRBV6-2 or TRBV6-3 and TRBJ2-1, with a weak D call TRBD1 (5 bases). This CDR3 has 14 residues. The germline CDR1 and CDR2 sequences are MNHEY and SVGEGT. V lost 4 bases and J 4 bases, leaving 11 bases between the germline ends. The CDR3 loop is CASSSDSSYNEQFF. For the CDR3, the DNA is TGTGCCAGCAGTTCCGACAGTTCTTACAATGAGCAGTTCTTC.

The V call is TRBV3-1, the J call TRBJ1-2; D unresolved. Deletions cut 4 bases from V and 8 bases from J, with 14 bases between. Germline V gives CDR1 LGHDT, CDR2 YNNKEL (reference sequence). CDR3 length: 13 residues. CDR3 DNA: TGTGCCAGCAGCCCCTTGGAAGGGCCCGGCTACACCTTC. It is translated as CASSPLEGPGYTF.

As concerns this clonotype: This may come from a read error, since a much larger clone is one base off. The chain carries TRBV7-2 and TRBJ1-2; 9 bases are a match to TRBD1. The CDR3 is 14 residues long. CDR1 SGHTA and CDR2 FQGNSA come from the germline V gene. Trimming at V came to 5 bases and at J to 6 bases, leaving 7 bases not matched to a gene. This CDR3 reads CASSVEQGADGYTF. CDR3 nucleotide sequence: TGTGCCAGCAGCGTAGAACAGGGGGCAGATGGCTACACCTTC.

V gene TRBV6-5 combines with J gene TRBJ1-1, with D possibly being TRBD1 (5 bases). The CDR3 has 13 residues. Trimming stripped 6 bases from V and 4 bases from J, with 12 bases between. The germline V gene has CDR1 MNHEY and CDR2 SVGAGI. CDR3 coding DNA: TGTGCCAGCAGCCCCAGGGTGAGCACTGAAGCTTTCTTT. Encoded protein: CASSPRVSTEAFF.